A selection of T cell receptor beta chains follows, all from one sample in a study of graft-versus-host responses after intestinal transplantation. The antigens these receptors bind are not known. This table comes from immunoSEQ multiplex PCR, and its TCRdb copy is limited to in-frame clones, with some not included. The table records about 86,000 clones, 90% to 95% of them present only once. Sequencing used unstimulated CD8+ T cells sorted from spleen or lymph node cells, obtained before intestinal transplant. These receptors all come from a human donor who received an intestinal transplant. CDR3s include the opening cysteine and the closing phenylalanine or tryptophan. The D gene is left open where the match is weak.

V gene	J gene	D gene	CDR3 protein
TRBV19	TRBJ1-1	NA	CASSMGGRYTEAFF
TRBV4-1	TRBJ2-3	TRBD2	CASSQRLAELTDTQYF
TRBV5-5	TRBJ2-7	TRBD1	CASSPGQGSSYEQYF
TRBV6-6	TRBJ1-2	NA	CATQGFWGYTF
TRBV7-9	TRBJ2-1	NA	CASSLLNSYGEQFF
TRBV4-3	TRBJ2-2	TRBD1	CASSQDGTGSTGELFF
TRBV4-1	TRBJ2-7	TRBD2	CASSQGEGSIYEQYF
TRBV5-5	TRBJ2-7	NA	CASSFGGLYEQYF
TRBV6-5	TRBJ2-2	NA	CASSYAYTGELFF
TRBV2	TRBJ2-7	TRBD1	CASSEEAGGYEQYF
TRBV5-6	TRBJ1-4	NA	CASSLGQGGGAKLFF
TRBV18	TRBJ2-2	TRBD2	CASLFSGRGTGELFF
TRBV7-6	TRBJ2-1	NA	CASSLRPKTGPSPYNEQFF
TRBV2	TRBJ2-5	NA	CASYHPYQETQYF
TRBV4-1	TRBJ2-7	TRBD1	CASSHLQGGHYEQYF
TRBV29-1	TRBJ1-2	NA	CSPKQGSYYGYTF
TRBV4-1	TRBJ2-2	NA	CASSQGRTGELFF
TRBV5-1	TRBJ2-7	NA	CASSLNGQSYEQYF
TRBV4-1	TRBJ2-7	TRBD2	CASSARGTSGDEQYF
TRBV5-5	TRBJ2-1	NA	CASSLMDFFEQFF
TRBV27	TRBJ2-3	NA	CASSPKLGLRTKSTDTQYF
TRBV4-1	TRBJ2-7	TRBD2	CASSQGRGLAPYEQYF
TRBV9	TRBJ2-3	NA	CASSVEGLSRTDTQYF
TRBV4-1	TRBJ2-3	NA	CASSQGTVPDTQYF
TRBV19	TRBJ1-6	TRBD1	CASDSGTGNSPLHF
TRBV7-2	TRBJ1-2	TRBD1	CASREGAGNGYTF
TRBV15	TRBJ1-2	NA	CATSRDRLRGGYGYTF
TRBV7-9	TRBJ2-1	TRBD1	CASSLGTGGFEQFF
TRBV5-1	TRBJ1-2	TRBD1	CASSQETGDSYGYTF
TRBV29-1	TRBJ1-4	NA	CSVGQEATNEKLFF
TRBV6-5	TRBJ1-5	NA	CASSYGPSNQPQHF
TRBV15	TRBJ1-1	TRBD1	CATSQGENTEAFF
TRBV5-1	TRBJ1-5	NA	CASSLRPTGEHSNQPQHF
TRBV28	TRBJ2-1	TRBD2	CASSLVAGEVNEQFF
TRBV29-1	TRBJ2-3	NA	CSVSSPDTQYF
TRBV9	TRBJ2-1	TRBD2	CASSVLAGAGNEQFF
TRBV19	TRBJ2-1	TRBD2	CASSIGGGNEQFF
TRBV5-6	TRBJ2-7	TRBD1	CASSVRTGSPYEQYF
TRBV28	TRBJ2-1	TRBD2	CASSPRTSGTNEQFF
TRBV6-5	TRBJ2-5	TRBD1	CHPDRGRLETQYF
TRBV14	TRBJ2-5	TRBD2	CASSQDFGRGQETQYF
TRBV2	TRBJ2-1	TRBD1	CATTTGFGSYNEQFF
TRBV28	TRBJ2-3	TRBD1	CASSFDRGAADTQYF
TRBV7-9	TRBJ2-7	TRBD2	CASSWPGTSTYEQYF
TRBV15	TRBJ2-7	TRBD1	CATRPTGTGGYEQYF
TRBV2	TRBJ2-7	NA	CASSERGLGPDEQYF
TRBV4-3	TRBJ1-4	TRBD1	CASSQSGTVDEKLFF
TRBV4-1	TRBJ2-5	TRBD2	CASSHGLAGSETQYF
TRBV6-5	TRBJ2-3	TRBD2	CASSYSGGRMTDTQYF
TRBV7-2	TRBJ1-2	NA	CASSWTEGYGYTF